This T cell receptor beta chain was recovered during a study of T cell responses to AZD1222 COVID-19 vaccine. The CDR3 extends over 16 amino acids. The germline V gene has CDR1 LNHDA and CDR2 SQIVND (reference sequence). V lost 3 bases and J lost 3; bases outside the gene matches: 11. Broader study findings: Baseline testing showed seropositivity in only six or seven AZD1222 recipients.

In regard to this clone: Its antigen is still unknown.

The assay was immunoSEQ multiplex PCR, and TCRdb's table has in-frame clones only and misses some. The repertoire includes approximately 140,000 clones, 80% to 95% of them detected once, and 1.5% to 2% sits in the top ten. Sequenced material: peripheral blood, taken 28 days after the second AZD1222 dose. This chain links TRBV19 with TRBJ2-7, with 7 positions matching TRBD1. The clonotype originates from an adult who received the AZD1222 COVID-19 vaccine. CDR3 sequence reads: CASSIAYGQARYEQYF. DNA for the CDR3: TGTGCCAGTAGTATCGCCTACGGACAGGCACGCTACGAGCAGTACTTC.